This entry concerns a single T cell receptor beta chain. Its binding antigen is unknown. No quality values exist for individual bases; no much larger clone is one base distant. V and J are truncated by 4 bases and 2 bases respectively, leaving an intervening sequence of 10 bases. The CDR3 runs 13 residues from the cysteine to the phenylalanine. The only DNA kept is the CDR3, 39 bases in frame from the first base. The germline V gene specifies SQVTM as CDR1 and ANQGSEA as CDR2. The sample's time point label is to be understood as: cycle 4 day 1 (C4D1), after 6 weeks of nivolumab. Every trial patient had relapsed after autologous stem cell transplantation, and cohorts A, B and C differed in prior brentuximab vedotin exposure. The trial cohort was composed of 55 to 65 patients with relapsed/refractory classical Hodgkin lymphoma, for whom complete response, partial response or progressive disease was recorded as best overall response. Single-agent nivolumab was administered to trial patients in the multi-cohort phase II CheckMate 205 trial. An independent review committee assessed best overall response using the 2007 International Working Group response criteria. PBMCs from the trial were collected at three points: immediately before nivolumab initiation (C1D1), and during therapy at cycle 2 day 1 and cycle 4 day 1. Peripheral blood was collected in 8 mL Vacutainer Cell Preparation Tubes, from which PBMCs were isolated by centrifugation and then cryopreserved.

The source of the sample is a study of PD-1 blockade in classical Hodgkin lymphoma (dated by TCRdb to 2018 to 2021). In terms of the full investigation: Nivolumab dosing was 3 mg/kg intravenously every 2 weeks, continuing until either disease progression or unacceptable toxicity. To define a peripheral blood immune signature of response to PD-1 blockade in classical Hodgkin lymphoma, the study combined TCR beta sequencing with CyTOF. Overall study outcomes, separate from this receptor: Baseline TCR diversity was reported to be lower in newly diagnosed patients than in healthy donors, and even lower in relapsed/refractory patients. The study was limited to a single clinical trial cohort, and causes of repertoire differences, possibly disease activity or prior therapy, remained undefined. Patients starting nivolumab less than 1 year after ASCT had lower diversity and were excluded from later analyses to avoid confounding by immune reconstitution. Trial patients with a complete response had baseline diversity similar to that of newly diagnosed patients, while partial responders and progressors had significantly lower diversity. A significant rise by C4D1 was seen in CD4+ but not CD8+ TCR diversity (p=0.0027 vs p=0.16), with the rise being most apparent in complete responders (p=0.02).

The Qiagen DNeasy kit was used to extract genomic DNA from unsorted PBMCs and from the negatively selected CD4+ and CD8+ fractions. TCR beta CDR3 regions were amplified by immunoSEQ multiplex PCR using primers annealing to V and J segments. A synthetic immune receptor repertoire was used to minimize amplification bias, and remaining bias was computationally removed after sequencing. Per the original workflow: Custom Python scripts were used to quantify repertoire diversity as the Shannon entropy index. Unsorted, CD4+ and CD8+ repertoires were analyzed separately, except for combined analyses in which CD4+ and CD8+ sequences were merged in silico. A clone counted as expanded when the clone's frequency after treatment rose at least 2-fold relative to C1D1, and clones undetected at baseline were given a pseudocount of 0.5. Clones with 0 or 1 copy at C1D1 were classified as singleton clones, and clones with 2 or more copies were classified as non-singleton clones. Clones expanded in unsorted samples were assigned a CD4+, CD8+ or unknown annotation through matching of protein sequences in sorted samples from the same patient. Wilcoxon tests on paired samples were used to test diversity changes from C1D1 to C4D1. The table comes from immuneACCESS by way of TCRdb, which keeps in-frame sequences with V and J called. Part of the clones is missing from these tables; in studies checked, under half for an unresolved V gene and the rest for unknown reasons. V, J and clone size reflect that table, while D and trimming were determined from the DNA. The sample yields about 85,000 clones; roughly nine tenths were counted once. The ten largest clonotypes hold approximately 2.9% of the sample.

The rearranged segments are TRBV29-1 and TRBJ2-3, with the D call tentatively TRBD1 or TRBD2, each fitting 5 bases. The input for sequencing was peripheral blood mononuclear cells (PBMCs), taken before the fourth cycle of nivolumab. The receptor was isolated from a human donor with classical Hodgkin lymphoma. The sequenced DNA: TGCAGCGTTGGCATGGGGGTCACAGATACGCAGTATTTT. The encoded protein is CSVGMGVTDTQYF.